This T cell receptor beta chain was captured by sequencing in a study of OX40 agonist ivuxolimab in advanced cancers. Findings and caveats of the study: Dosing at 0.1 to 3.0 mg/kg was accompanied by clonal expansion of CD4+ and CD8+ blood T cells by week 6.

In regard to this clone: The target antigen is unknown.

Repertoires were generated with immunoSEQ multiplex PCR, while TCRdb's copy carries only in-frame clones and drops some. The table records 77,000 or so clones, more than 70% of them present only once. Individuals having autoimmune disease history or systemic immunosuppression were not enrolled. CDR3 size: 13 residues. V shed 4 bases and J shed 4 bases, with 10 bases lying between them. The germline gives CDR1 SQVTM, CDR2 ANQGSEA. This clonotype originated in an adult with an advanced solid tumor such as melanoma, head and neck, liver or kidney cancer. The specimen was CD4+ or CD8+ T cells sorted from blood, collected in a trial of the OX40 agonist ivuxolimab. The chain has TRBV29-1 and TRBJ2-2; D is uncertain. DNA of the CDR3: TGCAGCGTTGGAGACTCCCCCACCGGGGAGCTGTTTTTT. Residues: CSVGDSPTGELFF.